This TCR beta chain was retrieved from a study of blood T cell repertoires in COVID-19. The overall study: Nucleic acid was either cDNA or gDNA, and it came from T cells, B-cell-depleted T cells, or PBMCs.

The CDR3 contains 12 residues. After removal of 8 bases from V and 10 bases from J, the junction contained 10 bases not matched to a gene. CDR1 is SQVTM, CDR2 ANQGSEA, per germline. The repertoire was sequenced with immunoSEQ multiplex PCR; TCRdb's copy has only in-frame clones and lacks some. The profile shows 120,000 to 150,000 clones, 85% to 90% of them singletons. The J gene is TRBJ1-1, the V gene TRBV29-1, with 10 positions matching TRBD1. Sequencing was performed on peripheral blood. The clonotype was recovered from a woman over 75 with acute or convalescent COVID-19. The chain's CDR3 is CSLTPGQGIAFF. The DNA of the CDR3 is TGCAGCCTTACCCCGGGACAGGGGATAGCTTTCTTT.